These 2 T cell receptor beta chains were sequenced from one sample in a study of blood T cell repertoires in COVID-19. Sequencing used immunoSEQ multiplex PCR; TCRdb keeps in-frame clones, though not all of them. The repertoire includes nearly 110,000 clones, 80% to 85% of them detected once, and roughly 4.4% sits in the top ten. The sample was peripheral blood. These receptors were taken from a human donor in a cohort sampled during active COVID-19.

This clone occurred a few times. The CDR3 DNA is TGTGCCAGTACAGAAAACTATGGCTACACCTTC. Amino acids: CASTENYGYTF. The rearrangement joins TRBV6-6 to TRBJ1-2; no definite D call. Germline assignment: CDR1 MNHNY and CDR2 SVGAGI (reference sequence). The CDR3 is 11 residues long. Trimming shortened V by 9 bases and J by 2 bases, and 7 bases separated the two germline ends.

This clone was counted between two and nine times. The chain uses TRBV27 and TRBJ2-1; 8 nucleotides line up with TRBD2. Trimming cost V 0 bases and J 2 bases; bases outside gene matches: 3. CDR3 size: 16 residues. CDR1 is MNHEY and CDR2 is SMNVEV in the germline V gene (reference sequence). The CDR3 reads CASSLSSGLAYNEQFF. The DNA for the CDR3 is TGTGCCAGCAGTTTATCTTCGGGACTAGCCTACAATGAGCAGTTCTTC.